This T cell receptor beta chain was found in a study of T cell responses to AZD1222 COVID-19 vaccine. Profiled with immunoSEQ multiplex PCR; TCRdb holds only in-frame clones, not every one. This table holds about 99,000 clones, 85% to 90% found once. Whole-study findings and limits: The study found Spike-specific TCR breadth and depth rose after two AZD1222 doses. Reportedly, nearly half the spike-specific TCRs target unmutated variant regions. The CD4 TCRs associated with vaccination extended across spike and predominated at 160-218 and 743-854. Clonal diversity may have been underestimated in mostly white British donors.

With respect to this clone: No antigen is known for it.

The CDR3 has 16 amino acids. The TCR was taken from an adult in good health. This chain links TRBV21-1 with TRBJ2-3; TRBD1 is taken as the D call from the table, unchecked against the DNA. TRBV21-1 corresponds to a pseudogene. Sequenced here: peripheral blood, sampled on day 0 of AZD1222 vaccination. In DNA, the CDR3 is TGTGCCAGCAGCAGAGTCGTAAGGGGAAGCACAGATACGCAGTATTTT. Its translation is CASSRVVRGSTDTQYF.